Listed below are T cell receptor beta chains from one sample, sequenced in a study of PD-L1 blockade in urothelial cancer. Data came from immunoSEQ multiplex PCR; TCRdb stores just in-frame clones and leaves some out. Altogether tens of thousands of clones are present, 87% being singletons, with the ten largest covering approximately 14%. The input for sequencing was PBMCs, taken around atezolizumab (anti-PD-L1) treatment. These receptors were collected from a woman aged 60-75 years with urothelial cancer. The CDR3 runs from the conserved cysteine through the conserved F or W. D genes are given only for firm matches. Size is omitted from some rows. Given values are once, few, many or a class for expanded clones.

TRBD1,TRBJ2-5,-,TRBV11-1,TGTGCCAGCAGCCCCGGACAGGGTAGGGAGACCCAGTACTTC,CASSPGQGRETQYF
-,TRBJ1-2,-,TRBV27,TGTGCCAGCAGTTGGGGAGGAGGGGTTGGTGGCTACACCTTC,CASSWGGGVGGYTF
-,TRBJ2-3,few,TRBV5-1,TGCGCCAGCAGTGCCCGCGGGACGCGAGATACGCAGTATTTT,CASSARGTRDTQYF
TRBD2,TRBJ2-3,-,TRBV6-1,TGTGCCAGCAGTGGGGGCGGGGGGGACGGCCTGGATGGCACAGATACGCAGTATTTT,CASSGGGGDGLDGTDTQYF
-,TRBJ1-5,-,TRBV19,TGTGCCAGTATCAGGGGCAGGGGGCATTTT,CASIRGRGHF
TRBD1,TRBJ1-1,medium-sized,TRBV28,TGTGCCAGCAGTTTCCCGGACAGGGGTTCAGCTTTCTTT,CASSFPDRGSAFF
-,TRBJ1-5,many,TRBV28,TGTGCCAGCAGTTCCATGACAGGTCTTAATCAGCCCCAGCATTTT,CASSSMTGLNQPQHF
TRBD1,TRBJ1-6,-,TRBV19,TGTGCCACGAGCGGACAGGCGAATTATTCACCCCTCCACTTT,CATSGQANYSPLHF
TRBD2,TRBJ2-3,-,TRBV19,TGTGCCACCGCGCCGTTTCTAGCGGGTAAGGATGCAGATACGCAGTATTTT,CATAPFLAGKDADTQYF
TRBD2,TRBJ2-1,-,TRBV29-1,TGCAGCGTTGTCGGGGTAGCGGGAGACATGAAGGATGAGCAGTTCTTC,CSVVGVAGDMKDEQFF
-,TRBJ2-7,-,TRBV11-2,TGTGCCAGCAGCTTAGGCGGGGGCCCTTCCTACGAGCAGTACTTC,CASSLGGGPSYEQYF
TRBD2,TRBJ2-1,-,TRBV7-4,TGTGCCAGCAGCTTAGGGACTAGCGGGGGTGAGCAGTTCTTC,CASSLGTSGGEQFF
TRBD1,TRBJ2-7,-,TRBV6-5,TGTGCCAGCTCAACCAGAGACAGGGGGTTCGAGCAGTACTTC,CASSTRDRGFEQYF
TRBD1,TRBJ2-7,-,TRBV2,TGTGCCAGAGGAGATACAGGGGGCGTTTACGAGCAGTACTTC,CARGDTGGVYEQYF
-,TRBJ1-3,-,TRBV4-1,TGCGCCAGCAGCCAAGGGAGGTTAAACACCATATATTTT,CASSQGRLNTIYF